This T cell receptor (beta chain) was recovered during a study of blood T cell repertoires in COVID-19. Across the study: The United States, Italy and Spain supplied acute and convalescent COVID-19 samples. T cells, B-cell-depleted T cells, or PBMCs supplied cDNA or gDNA.

The CDR3 covers 18 residues. Per germline, CDR1 MNHEY and CDR2 SVGEGT. Trimming removed 0 bases from V and 1 base from J, with 18 bases in between. In the original workflow: Reference gene primer amplification gave nucleated cell count estimates. Profiling relied on immunoSEQ multiplex PCR, and the TCRdb table lists in-frame clones only, not all of them. The V and J calls and the clone size are those of that table, but D and trimming were determined from the DNA. The sample comprises 250,000 to 300,000 clones, roughly 88% of which are singletons, and just under 7% rests with the top ten. The rearrangement links TRBV6-2 or TRBV6-3 to TRBJ1-1; the D gene is possibly TRBD1 (6 bases). Specimen: peripheral blood. This TCR was recovered from a woman younger than 45 who had recovered from COVID-19. The CDR3 reads CASSYSVNSGQRNTEAFF. The CDR3 DNA follows: TGTGCCAGCAGTTACTCGGTTAATAGTGGACAGAGGAACACTGAAGCTTTCTTT.